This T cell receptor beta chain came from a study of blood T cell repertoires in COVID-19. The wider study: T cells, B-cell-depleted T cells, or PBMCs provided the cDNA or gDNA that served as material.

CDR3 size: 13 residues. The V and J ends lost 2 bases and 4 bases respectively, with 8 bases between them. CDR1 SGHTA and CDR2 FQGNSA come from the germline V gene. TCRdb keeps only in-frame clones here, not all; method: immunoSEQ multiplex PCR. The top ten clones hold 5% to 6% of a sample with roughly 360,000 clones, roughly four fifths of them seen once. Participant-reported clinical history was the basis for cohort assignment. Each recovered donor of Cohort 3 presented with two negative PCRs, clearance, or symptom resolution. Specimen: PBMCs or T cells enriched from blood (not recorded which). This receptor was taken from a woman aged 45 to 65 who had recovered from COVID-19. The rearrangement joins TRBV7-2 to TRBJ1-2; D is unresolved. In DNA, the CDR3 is TGTGCCAGCAGCTTATCCGTTCTCTATGGCTACACCTTC. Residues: CASSLSVLYGYTF.